This T cell receptor beta chain was found in a study of cytomegalovirus exposure and HLA in healthy donors. The study, taken as a whole, reports: Only CMV serostatus was available as immune exposure information.

Worth noting for this clone: Its antigen remains unidentified.

With 4 bases removed from V and 2 bases from J, the gap between germline ends came to 16 bases. Germline values: CDR1 SGHDT, CDR2 YYEEEE. The CDR3 has 15 amino acids. PCR amplification relied on 60 Vbeta primers (plus 13 Jbeta primers). Assay: immunoSEQ multiplex PCR; the TCRdb copy retains only in-frame clones and omits some. Of about 200,000 clones in the sample, about 78% were seen once. The chain uses TRBV5-6 and TRBJ2-7; weak D call: TRBD1 (6 bases). The origin of this receptor is a male donor in good health and CMV-seronegative. Sequencing was carried out using PBMCs. This CDR3 is CASSLIRGSPYEQYF. The CDR3 DNA is TGTGCCAGCAGCCTAATCAGGGGTAGTCCCTACGAGCAGTACTTC.